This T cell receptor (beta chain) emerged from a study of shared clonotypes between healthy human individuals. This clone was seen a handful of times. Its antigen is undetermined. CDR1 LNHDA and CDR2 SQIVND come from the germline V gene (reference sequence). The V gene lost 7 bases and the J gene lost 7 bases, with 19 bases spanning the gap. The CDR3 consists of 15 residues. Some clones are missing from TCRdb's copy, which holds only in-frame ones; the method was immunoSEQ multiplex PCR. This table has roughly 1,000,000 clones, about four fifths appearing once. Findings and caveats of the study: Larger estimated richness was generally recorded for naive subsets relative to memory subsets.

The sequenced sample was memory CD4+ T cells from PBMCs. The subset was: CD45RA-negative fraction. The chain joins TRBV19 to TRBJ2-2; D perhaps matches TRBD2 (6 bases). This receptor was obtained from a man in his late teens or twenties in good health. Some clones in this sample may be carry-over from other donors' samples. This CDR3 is CASTLYMGGGGELFF. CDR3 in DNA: TGTGCCAGTACCCTCTACATGGGAGGAGGCGGGGAGCTGTTTTTT.